This passage covers 19 T cell receptor beta chains from one sample sequenced in a study of PD-1 blockade in classical Hodgkin lymphoma. The table came from immunoSEQ multiplex PCR; TCRdb's copy has only in-frame clones and leaves some out. Counted here are tens of thousands of clones, 75% to 90% occurring once; the ten biggest clones make up 15%. Each patient's relapse followed autologous stem cell transplantation, and brentuximab vedotin exposure varied. Sample: peripheral blood mononuclear cells (PBMCs), taken at baseline. These receptors all come from a human donor with classical Hodgkin lymphoma.

The chain combines TRBV5-5 with TRBJ2-2; 7 nucleotides match TRBD1. Germline V gene sequence: CDR1 SGHKS, CDR2 YYEKEE (reference sequence). CDR3 length: 18 amino acids. The V and J ends lost 4 bases and 2 bases, in that order; junction bases with no gene match: 14. CDR3 nucleotides: TGTGCCAGCAGCCGAACGAGAGTCGGACAGGCAAACACCGGGGAGCTGTTTTTT. It encodes CASSRTRVGQANTGELFF.

This clone came up once. This chain joins TRBV30 and TRBJ1-5; maybe TRBD1 (5 bases). CDR1 and CDR2 (germline): GTSNPN, SVGIG (reference sequence). V lost 1 base to trimming and J lost 1 base, with 14 bases between them. The CDR3 contains 16 residues. The CDR3, as DNA: TGTGCCTGGAGTGCCCCGTTCGGGGGGAGCAATCAGCCCCAGCATTTT. Translating gives CAWSAPFGGSNQPQHF.

The V gene is TRBV30, the J gene TRBJ2-1; 10 nucleotides match TRBD1. Per the germline V gene, CDR1 is GTSNPN and CDR2 is SVGIG (reference sequence). This CDR3 spans 16 amino acids. J gave up 4 bases and V 3 bases, and 9 bases lay outside the gene matches. The CDR3 region has the DNA TGTGCCTGGAGCGATACGGACAGGGGGGTATACAATGAGCAGTTCTTC. Its translation: CAWSDTDRGVYNEQFF. The variable domain in full, completed from reference TRBV30 and TRBJ2-1, reads SQTIHQWPATLVQPVGSPLSLECTVEGTSNPNLYWYRQAAGRGLQLLFYSVGIGQISSEVPQNLSASRPQDRQFILSSKKLLLSDSGFYLCAWSDTDRGVYNEQFFGPGTRLTVL.

V and J are TRBV15 and TRBJ1-3; D not certain. Germline V gene sequence: CDR1 LNHNV, CDR2 YYDKDF (reference sequence). The CDR3 runs 14 residues. V lost 8 bases and J 0 bases, leaving 11 bases between the germline ends. The CDR3: CATVNEGSGNTIYF. CDR3 sequence (DNA): TGTGCCACCGTAAATGAGGGCTCTGGAAACACCATATATTTT.

The chain combines TRBV5-6 with TRBJ2-6, with D possibly being TRBD2 (7 bases). This CDR3 is built from 17 residues. Germline CDR1 and CDR2: SGHDT and YYEEEE. V dropped 2 bases and J dropped 1 base, with 13 bases sitting between them. DNA of the CDR3: TGTGCCAGCAGCTTCTCCAGGGGAGGGTCTGGGGCCAACGTCCTGACTTTC. Translating it yields CASSFSRGGSGANVLTF.

The chain is built from TRBV9 and TRBJ2-7; 10 positions match TRBD2. J gave up 5 bases and V 0 bases, and 11 bases lay outside the gene matches. The CDR3 has 17 residues. CDR1 is SGDLS and CDR2 is YYNGEE in the germline V gene. In DNA, the CDR3 is TGTGCCAGCAGCGTAGGTCCCAATCCTAGCGGGGGAAACGAGCAGTACTTC. Translated: CASSVGPNPSGGNEQYF.

The genes are TRBV29-1 and TRBJ2-3; 7 bases match TRBD2. The length of the CDR3 is 13 residues. The germline gives CDR1 SQVTM, CDR2 ANQGSEA. With 6 bases clipped from V and 2 bases from J, the junction kept 5 bases outside the gene matches. This CDR3 is CSVPGLFTDTQYF. The CDR3 region has the DNA TGCAGCGTCCCGGGACTATTCACAGATACGCAGTATTTT.

CDR3 residues: CASRSGTDYGYTF. DNA for the CDR3: TGTGCCAGCAGATCAGGGACTGACTATGGCTACACCTTC. This chain connects TRBV2 to TRBJ1-2; D may be TRBD1 (5 bases). CDR3 length: 13 residues. V was clipped by 6 bases and J by 3 bases, with 11 bases between them. CDR1 is SNHLY and CDR2 is FYNNEI in the germline V gene. Based on the CDR3 plus reference TRBV2 and TRBJ1-2, the full variable domain is EPEVTQTPSHQVTQMGQEVILRCVPISNHLYFYWYRQILGQKVEFLVSFYNNEISEKSEIFDDQFSVERPDGSNFTLKIRSTKLEDSAMYFCASRSGTDYGYTFGSGTRLTVV.

This chain joins TRBV11-2 and TRBJ1-1; D ambiguous. The germline CDR1 and CDR2 sequences are SGHAT and FQNNGV. This CDR3 region has 13 residues. V was trimmed by 4 bases and J by 10 bases, leaving 16 bases between them. The CDR3 is CASSSLRVLGAFF. The CDR3 region has the DNA TGTGCCAGCAGCTCTTTACGTGTGCTTGGAGCTTTCTTT.

The rearrangement uses TRBV12-5 and TRBJ1-2; maybe TRBD1 (5 bases). V was shortened by 3 bases and J by 5 bases, with 7 bases between the two germline ends. The CDR3 loop spans 12 amino acids. Germline-derived CDR1 and CDR2 are LGHNT and FRNRAP. CDR3 bases: TGTGCTAGTGGTTTACGGGGGTATGGCTACACCTTC. It encodes CASGLRGYGYTF.

This chain links TRBV5-1 with TRBJ2-5, with unresolved D. The J call may be faulty, since TRBJ2-7 better matches the DNA end. The length of the CDR3 is 14 residues. Germline V gene lookup returns CDR1 SGHRS and CDR2 YFSETQ. CDR3 bases: TGCGCCAGCAGCTCTGCCGGGTCTACCGCCGAGCAGTACTTC. It encodes CASSSAGSTAEQYF.

V usage is TRBV15 and J usage is TRBJ1-2; D gene unclear. In germline, CDR1 is LNHNV, CDR2 YYDKDF (reference sequence). This CDR3 is built from 12 residues. V was shortened by 1 base and J by 7 bases, with 7 bases between the two germline ends. As DNA, the CDR3 is TGTGCCACCAGCAGAGTAGGGTCTGGCTACACCTTC. Amino acids: CATSRVGSGYTF.

In its sample, this clone was seen a few times. The rearrangement joins TRBV7-8 to TRBJ1-2, with a weak D call TRBD1 (6 bases). CDR3 length equals 16 residues. Germline CDR1 reads SGHVS; CDR2 reads FQNEAQ. V was shortened by 6 bases and J by 2 bases, with 19 bases between the two germline ends. CDR3 in amino acids: CASRAWGATGNYGYTF. CDR3 in DNA: TGTGCCAGCAGGGCCTGGGGGGCCACCGGGAACTATGGCTACACCTTC.

The chain links TRBV7-2 to TRBJ2-1; D gene ambiguous. The V end was cut by 1 base, the J end by 4 bases, with 5 bases between. There are 13 residues in the CDR3. CDR1 is SGHTA, CDR2 FQGNSA, per germline. DNA of the CDR3: TGTGCCAGCAGCTTAGTCCCTTACAATGAGCAGTTCTTC. Translated, it gives CASSLVPYNEQFF. Supplemented by reference TRBV7-2 and TRBJ2-1, the full variable domain reads GAGVSQSPSNKVTEKGKDVELRCDPISGHTALYWYRQSLGQGLEFLIYFQGNSAPDKSGLPSDRFSAERTGGSVSTLTIQRTQQEDSAVYLCASSLVPYNEQFFGPGTRLTVL.

The genes are TRBV6-5 and TRBJ1-2; D possibly corresponds to TRBD1 (6 bases). Germline CDR1 is MNHEY and CDR2 is SVGAGI. Trimming left V 3 bases short and J 1 base short, with 15 bases between. The CDR3 is 16 amino acids. As DNA, the CDR3 is TGTGCCAGCAGTTATTTACCTGGAGGGGGTAACTATGGCTACACCTTC. Translating it yields CASSYLPGGGNYGYTF.

J is TRBJ2-1 and V is TRBV9; the D call may be TRBD1 or TRBD2 (6 bases each). Trimming removed 1 base at V and 2 bases at J, with 16 bases between. The CDR3 length is 17 residues. The germline gives CDR1 SGDLS, CDR2 YYNGEE. The CDR3 protein is CASSVMRSGAAYNEQFF. CDR3 DNA: TGTGCCAGCAGCGTAATGAGGTCGGGGGCAGCCTACAATGAGCAGTTCTTC.

The chain has TRBV20-1 and TRBJ2-5; D may be TRBD2 (5 bases). V lost 6 bases and J lost 3, with 8 bases in between. The germline V gene encodes CDR1 DFQATT and CDR2 SNEGSKA (reference sequence). This CDR3 spans 11 amino acids. The CDR3 nucleotides read TGCAGTGCACAGAGGGAAGAGACCCAGTACTTC. Translating it yields CSAQREETQYF.

V gene TRBV13 combines with J gene TRBJ1-2; 9 nucleotides align to TRBD1. V lost 5 bases, J lost 8 bases, and 12 bases stayed unmatched. The CDR3 spans 15 residues. Germline CDR1 reads PRHDT; CDR2 reads FYEKMQ (reference sequence). The CDR3, as DNA: TGTGCCAGCAGCCAAGTCACAGGGGGCGCGGCGGGCTACACCTTC. This sequence encodes CASSQVTGGAAGYTF.

This clone was observed a single time. CDR3 protein: CSVLTAGGYTF. CDR3 sequence (DNA): TGCAGCGTTCTGACAGCTGGTGGCTACACCTTC. The chain carries TRBV29-1 and TRBJ1-2, with a possible D match to TRBD1 (5 bases). V lost 5 bases and J lost 7, with 11 bases in between. Germline loops: CDR1 SQVTM, CDR2 ANQGSEA. The CDR3 is 11 residues long.